These 15 T cell receptor beta chains came from one sample sequenced in a study of T cell responses to AZD1222 COVID-19 vaccine. Sequencing used immunoSEQ multiplex PCR; TCRdb keeps in-frame clones, though not all of them. This table holds tens of thousands of clones, around 81% found once. Sample: peripheral blood, taken 28 days after the second AZD1222 dose. Source of these receptors: an adult who received the AZD1222 COVID-19 vaccine.

This sequence joins TRBV29-1 and TRBJ2-1; D may match TRBD1 or TRBD2 (5 bases each). Trimming took off 7 bases at V and 4 bases at J, with 14 bases between the two ends. The CDR3 contains 13 residues. CDR1 and CDR2 (germline): SQVTM, ANQGSEA. The CDR3 DNA is TGCAGCGCGCCAGGGACCTCATACAATGAGCAGTTCTTC. This translates into CSAPGTSYNEQFF.

The rearrangement joins TRBV4-1 to TRBJ2-7; D is unclear. Deletions cut 0 bases from V and 2 bases from J, with 11 bases between. The CDR3 has 15 amino acids. The germline V gene encodes CDR1 MGHRA and CDR2 YSYEKL. CDR3 in DNA: TGCGCCAGCAGCCAAGATGAGGTCTTTACCTACGAGCAGTACTTC. Its translation: CASSQDEVFTYEQYF.

The chain carries TRBV6-2 or TRBV6-3 and TRBJ1-4; D uncertain. The CDR3 totals 14 residues. From germline, CDR1 is MNHEY and CDR2 SVGEGT. V was shortened by 2 bases and J by 6 bases, with 10 bases between the two germline ends. The CDR3 DNA reads as TGTGCCAGCAGTTACGAAGGATGGGATGAAAAACTGTTTTTT. Translated: CASSYEGWDEKLFF.

This chain joins TRBV5-1 and TRBJ1-1; no firm D call. Germline assignment: CDR1 SGHRS and CDR2 YFSETQ. This CDR3 contains 13 residues. Trimming took 6 bases from V and 1 from J, leaving 10 bases between them. This CDR3 reads CASNQDPNTEAFF. The CDR3, as DNA: TGCGCCAGCAACCAGGACCCGAACACTGAAGCTTTCTTT.

This CDR3 reads CASSISGIWMGTEAFF. For the CDR3, the DNA is TGTGCCAGTAGTATTTCAGGAATTTGGATGGGCACTGAAGCTTTCTTT. The rearrangement joins TRBV19 to TRBJ1-1, with D hard to call. Germline V CDR1 and CDR2: LNHDA, SQIVND (reference sequence). This CDR3 region has 16 residues. The V end lost 3 bases, the J end lost 4 bases, and 18 bases lay between the germline ends.

This clone was picked up a small number of times. The chain couples TRBV4-1 to TRBJ2-1, with no clear D. Per the germline V gene, CDR1 is MGHRA and CDR2 is YSYEKL. V shed 3 bases and J shed 7 bases, with 13 bases lying between them. This CDR3 comprises 14 residues. Here the CDR3 reads CASSQRDWFNEQFF. In DNA, the CDR3 is TGCGCCAGCAGCCAGAGAGATTGGTTTAATGAGCAGTTCTTC.

This clone was detected a few times. This chain connects TRBV2 to TRBJ1-5, with D unresolved. Germline CDR1 and CDR2: SNHLY and FYNNEI. The CDR3 has 12 amino acids. V was cut by 2 bases and J by 9 bases, with 8 bases left in between. CDR3 coding DNA: TGTGCCAGCAGTGAACTACTGAGGCCCCAGCATTTT. Amino acids: CASSELLRPQHF.

The chain joins TRBV18 to TRBJ2-2; 12 nucleotides align to TRBD1. There are 17 residues in the CDR3. The germline V gene has CDR1 KGHSH and CDR2 LQKENI. J was trimmed by 4 bases and V by 3 bases; bases with no gene match: 6. The CDR3 DNA reads TGTGCCAGCTCACCTCCGGGACAGGGGGCCGGCACCGGGGAGCTGTTTTTT. Translated, it gives CASSPPGQGAGTGELFF.

The V and J genes are TRBV19 and TRBJ2-2, with D possibly being TRBD2 (5 bases). V was trimmed by 3 bases and J by 5 bases, leaving 13 bases between them. The germline V gene has CDR1 LNHDA and CDR2 SQIVND (reference sequence). This CDR3 comprises 15 residues. The CDR3 nucleotides are TGTGCCAGTAGTATTTATCGGGGTTTGACCGGGGAGCTGTTTTTT. Translating it yields CASSIYRGLTGELFF.

The rearrangement links TRBV19 to TRBJ1-1; the match to TRBD1 covers 7 bases. The germline gives CDR1 LNHDA, CDR2 SQIVND (reference sequence). Trimming at V came to 1 base and at J to 5 bases, leaving 7 bases not matched to a gene. The CDR3 has 15 amino acids. This CDR3 is CASSIVPQGGTEAFF. CDR3 DNA sequence: TGTGCCAGTAGTATAGTTCCTCAGGGGGGAACTGAAGCTTTCTTT.

V and J are TRBV27 and TRBJ2-7; 7 bases are a match to TRBD1. CDR3 length equals 13 residues. Germline V gene data show CDR1 as MNHEY and CDR2 as SMNVEV (reference sequence). With 6 bases clipped from V and 2 bases from J, the junction kept 4 bases outside the gene matches. The CDR3 DNA reads as TGTGCCAGCAGACCGGGACAGCCCTACGAGCAGTACTTC. This gives the protein CASRPGQPYEQYF.

The chain has TRBV19 and TRBJ2-7; D might be TRBD1 (6 bases). V gave up 8 bases and J gave up 3 bases, with 14 bases separating them. CDR1 and CDR2 from the germline V gene are LNHDA and SQIVND (reference sequence). This CDR3 region has 13 residues. The CDR3 coding sequence is TGTGCCAGTGCAAGAGGGGGTCTCTACGAGCAGTACTTC. Amino acids: CASARGGLYEQYF.

The gene calls are TRBV5-5 and TRBJ2-4; D gene ambiguous. V dropped 1 base and J dropped 0 bases, with 11 bases sitting between them. Per the germline V gene, CDR1 is SGHKS and CDR2 is YYEKEE (reference sequence). This CDR3 spans 16 amino acids. DNA for the CDR3: TGTGCCAGCAGCTTGTTAGCCACGCAAGCCAAAAACATTCAGTACTTC. Translating it yields CASSLLATQAKNIQYF.

V is TRBV7-9 and J is TRBJ2-3, with D unresolved. The CDR3 spans 12 residues. Trimming pared 5 bases from V and 6 bases from J, leaving 9 bases between. Germline values: CDR1 SEHNR, CDR2 FQNEAQ (reference sequence). The CDR3 bases are TGTGCCAGCAGCCCCCTACGGGATACGCAGTATTTT. Protein product: CASSPLRDTQYF.

The chain joins TRBV12-2 to TRBJ2-3; the table gives TRBD2 as D, unverified against the DNA. TRBV12-2 is a recognized pseudogene. The CDR3 has 20 residues. This CDR3 reads CASRLVVRGLAGGPTDTQYF. As DNA, the CDR3 is TGTGCAAGTCGCTTAGTTGTAAGGGGACTAGCGGGAGGGCCAACAGATACGCAGTATTTT.